The next 7 T cell receptor beta chains were all read from a single sample in a study of beta chain features in type 1 diabetes. Every isolated RNA sample was fully reverse transcribed, so sequencing captured expressed TCRB transcripts. Clones were read by immunoSEQ multiplex PCR, and TCRdb kept only the in-frame ones, dropping some. The table has about 360,000 clones, around 13% seen once. Material: naive CD4+ T cells from blood. The receptors shown here come from a man between 18 and 29 years old in good health.

CDR3 nucleotide sequence: TGTGCCAGCAGCTTAGGACAGGGCGATGAGCAGTTCTTC. It encodes CASSLGQGDEQFF. This chain uses TRBV7-2 with TRBJ2-1, with TRBD1 matching over 7 bases. The germline CDR1 and CDR2 sequences are SGHTA and FQGNSA. V gave up 1 base and J gave up 8 bases; unmatched junction bases: 2. This CDR3 has 13 amino acids.

This clone was seen only a few times. The chain employs TRBV4-2 and TRBJ1-2; D perhaps matches TRBD1 (5 bases). Germline V gives CDR1 LGHNA, CDR2 YNFKEQ. Between the trimmed V and J ends, which lost 1 base and 6 bases, there was a span of 12 bases. The CDR3 contains 14 residues. The chain's CDR3 is CASSQGQGGHGYTF. CDR3 coding DNA: TGTGCCAGCAGCCAAGGGCAGGGAGGGCATGGCTACACCTTC.

The chain uses TRBV30 and TRBJ1-6; D is perhaps TRBD1 (5 bases). The CDR3 totals 13 residues. Trimming stripped 3 bases from V and 6 bases from J, with 9 bases between. Germline V gene data show CDR1 as GTSNPN and CDR2 as SVGIG (reference sequence). This chain's CDR3 is CAWRGPLNSPLHF. The CDR3, as DNA: TGTGCCTGGAGGGGGCCACTTAATTCACCCCTCCACTTT. Based on the CDR3 plus reference TRBV30 and TRBJ1-6, the full variable domain is SQTIHQWPATLVQPVGSPLSLECTVEGTSNPNLYWYRQAAGRGLQLLFYSVGIGQISSEVPQNLSASRPQDRQFILSSKKLLLSDSGFYLCAWRGPLNSPLHFGNGTRLTVT.

The chain employs TRBV6-5 and TRBJ2-3, with D possibly being TRBD2 (6 bases). CDR1 is MNHEY, CDR2 SVGAGI, per germline. The CDR3 extends over 15 amino acids. Trimming took off 0 bases at V and 4 bases at J, with 11 bases between the two ends. CDR3 sequence (DNA): TGTGCCAGCAGTTACTCAGGCGGGGTGCCAGATACGCAGTATTTT. Protein sequence: CASSYSGGVPDTQYF.

Regarding this clone: Sequence at one end of the junction differs from germline and may be a read error. The CDR3 reads CASSQDRGGEQFF. The CDR3 DNA reads as TGCGCCAGCAGCCAAGATCGGGGAGGTGAGCAGTTCTTC. The chain has TRBV5-4 and TRBJ2-1; D may be TRBD2 (6 bases). The CDR3 consists of 13 residues. CDR1 SGHNT and CDR2 YYREEE come from the germline V gene (reference sequence).

J is TRBJ2-7 and V is TRBV28; D perhaps matches TRBD1 (6 bases). Germline CDR1 is MDHEN and CDR2 is SYDVKM. Trimming left V 6 bases short and J 3 bases short, with 12 bases between. This CDR3 has 13 residues. The CDR3 region is CASRAGQRYEQYF. The CDR3 DNA sequence: TGTGCCAGCAGGGCAGGACAGCGCTACGAGCAGTACTTC.

The rearrangement joins TRBV7-2 to TRBJ2-3, with 11 bases matching TRBD2. Germline trimming cut 6 bases from V and 9 bases from J; bases unmatched to any gene: 14. Germline CDR1 reads SGHTA; CDR2 reads FQGNSA. This CDR3 is built from 16 residues. CDR3 in DNA: TGTGCCAGCAGAGGGGCGCTAGCGGGGGGCCCTTCCACGCAGTATTTT. This codes for CASRGALAGGPSTQYF.